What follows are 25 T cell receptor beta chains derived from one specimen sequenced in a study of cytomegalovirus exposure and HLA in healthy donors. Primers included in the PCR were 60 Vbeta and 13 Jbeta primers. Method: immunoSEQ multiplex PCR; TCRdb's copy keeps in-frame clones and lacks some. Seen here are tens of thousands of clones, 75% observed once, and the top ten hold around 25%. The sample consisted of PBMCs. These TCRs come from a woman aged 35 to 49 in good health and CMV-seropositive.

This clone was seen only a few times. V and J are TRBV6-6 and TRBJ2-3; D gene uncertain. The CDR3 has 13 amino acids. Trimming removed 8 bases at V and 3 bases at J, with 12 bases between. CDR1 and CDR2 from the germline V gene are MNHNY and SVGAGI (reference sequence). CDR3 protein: CASGMAETDTQYF. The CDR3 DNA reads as TGTGCCAGCGGAATGGCGGAGACAGATACGCAGTATTTT.

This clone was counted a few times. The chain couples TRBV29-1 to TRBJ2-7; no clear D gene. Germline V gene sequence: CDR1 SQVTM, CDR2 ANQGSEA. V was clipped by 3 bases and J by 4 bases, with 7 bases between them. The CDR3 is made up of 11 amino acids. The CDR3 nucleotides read TGCAGCGTTGAGGCAATGTACGAGCAGTACTTC. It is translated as CSVEAMYEQYF.

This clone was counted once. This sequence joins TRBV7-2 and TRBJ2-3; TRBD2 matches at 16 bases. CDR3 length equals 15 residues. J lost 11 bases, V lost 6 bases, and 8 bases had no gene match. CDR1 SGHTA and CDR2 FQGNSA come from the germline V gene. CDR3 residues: CASRGLAGGSYRQYF. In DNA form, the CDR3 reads TGTGCCAGCAGGGGACTAGCGGGGGGGAGTTATAGGCAGTATTTT.

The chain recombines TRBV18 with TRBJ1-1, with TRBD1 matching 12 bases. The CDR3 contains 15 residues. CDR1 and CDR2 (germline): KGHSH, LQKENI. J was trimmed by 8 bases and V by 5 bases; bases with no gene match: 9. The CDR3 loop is CASSSGQGATHEAFF. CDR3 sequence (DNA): TGTGCCAGCTCATCGGGACAGGGGGCTACGCACGAAGCTTTCTTT.

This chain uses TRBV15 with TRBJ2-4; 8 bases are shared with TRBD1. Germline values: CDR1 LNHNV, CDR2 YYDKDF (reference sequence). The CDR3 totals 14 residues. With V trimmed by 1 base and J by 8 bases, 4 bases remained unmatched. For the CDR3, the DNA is TGTGCCACCAGCAGAGGACAGGGGAGAGACATTCAGTACTTC. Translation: CATSRGQGRDIQYF.

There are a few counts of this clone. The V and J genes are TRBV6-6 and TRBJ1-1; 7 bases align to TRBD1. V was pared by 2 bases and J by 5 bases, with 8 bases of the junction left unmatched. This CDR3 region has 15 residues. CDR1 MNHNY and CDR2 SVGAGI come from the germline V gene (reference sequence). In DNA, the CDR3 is TGTGCCAGCAGTTACGGGCCAGGGGGACGAACTGAAGCTTTCTTT. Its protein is CASSYGPGGRTEAFF.

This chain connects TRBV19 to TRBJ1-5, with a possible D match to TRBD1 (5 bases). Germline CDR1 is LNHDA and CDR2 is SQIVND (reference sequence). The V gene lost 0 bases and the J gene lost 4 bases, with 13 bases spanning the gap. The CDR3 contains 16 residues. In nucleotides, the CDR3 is TGTGCCAGTAGTATAGATATGGGACTGCGTAATCAGCCCCAGCATTTT. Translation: CASSIDMGLRNQPQHF.

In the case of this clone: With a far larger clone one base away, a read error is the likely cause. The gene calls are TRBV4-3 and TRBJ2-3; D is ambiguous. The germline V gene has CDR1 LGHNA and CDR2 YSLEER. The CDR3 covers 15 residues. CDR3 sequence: CASRQLFSSTDTQYF. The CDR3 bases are TGCGCCAGCCGCCAACTCTTCTCTAGCACAGATACGCAGTATTTT.

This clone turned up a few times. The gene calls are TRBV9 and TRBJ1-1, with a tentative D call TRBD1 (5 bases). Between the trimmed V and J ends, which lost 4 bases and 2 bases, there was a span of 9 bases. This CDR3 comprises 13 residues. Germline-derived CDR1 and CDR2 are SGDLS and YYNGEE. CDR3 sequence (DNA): TGTGCCAGCAGCTTCGGACATAACACTGAAGCTTTCTTT. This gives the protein CASSFGHNTEAFF.

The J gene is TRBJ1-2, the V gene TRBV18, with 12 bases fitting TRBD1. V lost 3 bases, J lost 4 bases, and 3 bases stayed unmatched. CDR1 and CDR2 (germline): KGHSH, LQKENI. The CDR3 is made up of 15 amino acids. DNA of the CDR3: TGTGCCAGCTCACCGGGACAGGGGGCCTTCTATGGCTACACCTTC. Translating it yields CASSPGQGAFYGYTF.

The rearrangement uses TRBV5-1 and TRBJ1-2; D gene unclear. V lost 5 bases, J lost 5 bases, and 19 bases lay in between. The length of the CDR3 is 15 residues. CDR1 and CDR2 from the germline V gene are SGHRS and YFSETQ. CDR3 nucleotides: TGCGCCAGCAGTGGGTCCGGGAGCGGTGATTATGGCTACACCTTC. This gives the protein CASSGSGSGDYGYTF.

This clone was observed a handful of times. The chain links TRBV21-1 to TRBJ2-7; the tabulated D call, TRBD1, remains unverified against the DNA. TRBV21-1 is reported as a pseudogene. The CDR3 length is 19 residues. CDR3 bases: TGTGCCAGCAGCACCCCGGATCGCCAGAGGGGGGACAGGGAGACCGAGCAGTACTTC. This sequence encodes CASSTPDRQRGDRETEQYF.

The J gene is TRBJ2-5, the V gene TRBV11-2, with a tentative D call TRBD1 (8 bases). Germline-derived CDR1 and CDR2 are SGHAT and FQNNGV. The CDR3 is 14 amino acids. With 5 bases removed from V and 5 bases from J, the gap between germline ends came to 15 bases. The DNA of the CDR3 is TGTGCCAGCAGCCCAACAGGGGGAGGGGAGACCCAGTACTTC. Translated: CASSPTGGGETQYF.

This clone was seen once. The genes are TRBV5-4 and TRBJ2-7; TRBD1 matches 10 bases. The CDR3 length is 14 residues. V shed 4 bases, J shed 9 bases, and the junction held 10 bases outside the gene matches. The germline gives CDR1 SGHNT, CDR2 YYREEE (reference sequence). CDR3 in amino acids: CASSPGQGIGWQYF. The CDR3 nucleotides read TGTGCCAGCAGCCCGGGACAGGGGATAGGATGGCAGTACTTC.

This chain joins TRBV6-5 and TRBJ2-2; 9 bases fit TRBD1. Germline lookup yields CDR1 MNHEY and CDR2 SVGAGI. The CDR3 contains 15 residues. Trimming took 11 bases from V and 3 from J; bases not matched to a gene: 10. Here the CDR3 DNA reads TGTGCCGTAAAGGAACAGGGGGCGCACACCGGGGAGCTGTTTTTT. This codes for CAVKEQGAHTGELFF.

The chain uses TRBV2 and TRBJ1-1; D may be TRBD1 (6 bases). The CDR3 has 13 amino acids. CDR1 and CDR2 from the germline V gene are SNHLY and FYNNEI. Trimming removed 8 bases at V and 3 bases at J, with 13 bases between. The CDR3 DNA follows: TGTGCCAGCCTTCTCAGGGGAGACACTGAAGCTTTCTTT. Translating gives CASLLRGDTEAFF.

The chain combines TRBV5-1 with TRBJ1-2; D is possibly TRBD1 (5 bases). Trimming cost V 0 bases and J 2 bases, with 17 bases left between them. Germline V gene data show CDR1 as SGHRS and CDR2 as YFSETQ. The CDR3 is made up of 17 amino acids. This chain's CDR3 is CASSLASLGTLNYGYTF. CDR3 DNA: TGCGCCAGCAGCTTGGCCTCTCTCGGGACTCTGAACTATGGCTACACCTTC.

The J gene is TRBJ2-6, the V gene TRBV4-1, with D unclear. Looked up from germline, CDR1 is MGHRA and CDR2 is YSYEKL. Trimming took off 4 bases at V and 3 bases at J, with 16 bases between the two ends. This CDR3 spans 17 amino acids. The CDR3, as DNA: TGCGCCAGCAGCCTCACCGCTACAGTCCGTGGGGCCAACGTCCTGACTTTC. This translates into CASSLTATVRGANVLTF.

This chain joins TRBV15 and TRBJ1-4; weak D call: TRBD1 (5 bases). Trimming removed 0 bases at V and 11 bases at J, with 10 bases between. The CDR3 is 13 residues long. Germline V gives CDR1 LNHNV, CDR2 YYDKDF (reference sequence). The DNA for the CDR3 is TGTGCCACCAGCAGAGATCCCCCAGGGAAACTGTTTTTT. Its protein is CATSRDPPGKLFF.

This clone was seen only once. CDR3 residues: CASRSGETGELFF. The CDR3 DNA is TGTGCCAGCAGGTCAGGGGAAACCGGGGAGCTGTTTTTT. The chain uses TRBV11-3 and TRBJ2-2; tentatively, D is TRBD1 (6 bases). Germline loops: CDR1 SGHNT, CDR2 YENEEA. V shed 6 bases and J shed 5 bases, with 10 bases lying between them. This CDR3 spans 13 amino acids.

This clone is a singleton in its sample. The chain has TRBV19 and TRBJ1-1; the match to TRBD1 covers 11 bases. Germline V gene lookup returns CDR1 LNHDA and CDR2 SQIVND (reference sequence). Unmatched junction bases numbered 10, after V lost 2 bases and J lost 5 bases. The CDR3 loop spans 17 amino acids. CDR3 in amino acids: CASSILDRGRRGTEAFF. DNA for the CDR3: TGTGCCAGTAGTATATTGGACAGGGGGCGCCGCGGGACTGAAGCTTTCTTT.

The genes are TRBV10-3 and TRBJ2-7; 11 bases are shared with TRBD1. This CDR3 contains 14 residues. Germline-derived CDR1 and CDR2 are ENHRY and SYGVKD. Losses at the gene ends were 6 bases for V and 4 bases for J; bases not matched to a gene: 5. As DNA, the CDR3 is TGTGCCATCAGCCTAGGGACAGGGGGATACGAGCAGTACTTC. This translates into CAISLGTGGYEQYF.

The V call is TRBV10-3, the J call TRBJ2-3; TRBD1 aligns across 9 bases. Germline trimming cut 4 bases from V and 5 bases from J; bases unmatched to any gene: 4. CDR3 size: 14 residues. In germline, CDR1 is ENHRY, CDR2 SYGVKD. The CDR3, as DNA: TGTGCCATCAGTGGGACAGGGGACGGAGATACGCAGTATTTT. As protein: CAISGTGDGDTQYF.

CDR3 in DNA: TGCGCCAGCAGCTTGGAGGGGATGGATGAGCAGTTCTTC. This encodes CASSLEGMDEQFF. V and J are TRBV5-1 and TRBJ2-1; D perhaps matches TRBD1 (5 bases). V was shortened by 0 bases and J by 8 bases, with 9 bases between the two germline ends. This CDR3 region has 13 residues. Germline CDR1 and CDR2: SGHRS and YFSETQ.

The CDR3, as DNA: TGCAGCGTTGAAGGTTCGGCCGGGAACGAGCAGTACTTC. This sequence encodes CSVEGSAGNEQYF. The chain has TRBV29-1 and TRBJ2-7, with D possibly TRBD2 on 5 matching bases. The CDR3 has 13 amino acids. Trimming took 1 base from V and 5 from J, leaving 12 bases between them. Per germline, CDR1 SQVTM and CDR2 ANQGSEA.